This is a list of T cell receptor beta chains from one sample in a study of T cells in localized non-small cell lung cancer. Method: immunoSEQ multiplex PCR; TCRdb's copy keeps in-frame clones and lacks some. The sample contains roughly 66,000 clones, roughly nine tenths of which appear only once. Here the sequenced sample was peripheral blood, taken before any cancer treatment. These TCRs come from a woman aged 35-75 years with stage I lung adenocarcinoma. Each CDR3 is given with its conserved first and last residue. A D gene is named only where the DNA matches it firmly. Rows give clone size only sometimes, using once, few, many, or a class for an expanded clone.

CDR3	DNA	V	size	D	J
CASSLVGNTGELFF	TGTGCCAGCAGCTTAGTAGGGAACACCGGGGAGCTGTTTTTT	TRBV7-8	-	-	TRBJ2-2
CASSFGRGSTEAFF	TGTGCCAGCAGCTTTGGTAGGGGCTCCACTGAAGCTTTCTTT	TRBV5-6	once	-	TRBJ1-1
CASSLGQGLDTEAFF	TGTGCCAGCTCCCTGGGACAGGGCCTTGACACTGAAGCTTTCTTT	TRBV18	once	TRBD1	TRBJ1-1
CASSPLGHYNEKLFF	TGTGCCAGCAGCCCTTTGGGGCACTACAATGAAAAACTGTTTTTT	TRBV11-2	once	-	TRBJ1-4
CASSPQTGETQYF	TGTGCCAGCAGCCCGCAAACGGGAGAGACCCAGTACTTC	TRBV7-6	-	-	TRBJ2-5
CASSLQTGGTDTQYF	TGTGCCAGCAGTTTACAAACAGGGGGCACAGATACGCAGTATTTT	TRBV28	once	TRBD1	TRBJ2-3
CASSPQTGTYGYTF	TGTGCCAGTAGTCCCCAGACAGGGACTTATGGCTACACCTTC	TRBV19	few	TRBD1	TRBJ1-2
CASSFGDDRAMNTEAFF	TGTGCCAGCAGCTTCGGAGATGACAGAGCCATGAACACTGAAGCTTTCTTT	TRBV13	-	-	TRBJ1-1
CASSERGDTDTQYF	TGCGCCAGCAGTGAGAGGGGAGACACAGATACGCAGTATTTT	TRBV10-1	-	-	TRBJ2-3
CASSLGVGIFGYTF	TGTGCCAGCAGTTTAGGTGTAGGGATTTTTGGCTACACCTTC	TRBV27	-	-	TRBJ1-2
CASSLALGTEAFF	TGCGCCAGCAGCTTGGCCCTAGGCACTGAAGCTTTCTTT	TRBV5-1	-	-	TRBJ1-1
CASQSDTFEQYF	TGTGCCAGCCAGTCGGACACATTCGAGCAGTACTTC	TRBV19	-	-	TRBJ2-7
CASSPRESGEKLFF	TGTGCCAGCAGCCCCCGGGAGTCGGGTGAAAAACTGTTTTTT	TRBV7-9	-	-	TRBJ1-4
CASSLNGNPDTQYF	TGCGCCAGCAGCTTGAACGGGAACCCAGATACGCAGTATTTT	TRBV5-1	-	-	TRBJ2-3
CASSVPPVSYEQYF	TGTGCCAGCAGCGTCCCCCCGGTCTCCTACGAGCAGTACTTC	TRBV2	once	-	TRBJ2-7
CASRDWSSYNEQFF	TGTGCCTCCCGGGACTGGAGCTCCTACAATGAGCAGTTCTTC	TRBV2	-	-	TRBJ2-1
CASSFKTDTQYF	TGCGCCAGCAGCTTCAAGACAGATACGCAGTATTTT	TRBV5-1	-	-	TRBJ2-3
CASSPSRGESYGYTF	TGTGCCAGCAGCCCCTCCCGTGGGGAAAGCTATGGCTACACCTTC	TRBV6-1	-	-	TRBJ1-2
CASSLALPSSDTQYF	TGTGCCAGCAGCTTAGCGCTCCCCTCATCAGATACGCAGTATTTT	TRBV7-9	-	-	TRBJ2-3
CASSLAAEDYGYTF	TGTGCCAGCAGCTTAGCGGCTGAGGACTATGGCTACACCTTC	TRBV7-2	-	-	TRBJ1-2
CATSRDTGAQGQPQHF	TGTGCCACCAGCAGAGATACGGGGGCGCAGGGTCAGCCCCAGCATTTT	TRBV15	-	-	TRBJ1-5
CASSRSGTPMGEKLFF	TGTGCCAGCAGCCGCTCCGGGACCCCCATGGGGGAAAAACTGTTTTTT	TRBV5-6	-	-	TRBJ1-4
CASSRGQGVYGYTF	TGTGCCAGCAGTCGGGGACAGGGAGTCTATGGCTACACCTTC	TRBV28	-	TRBD1	TRBJ1-2
CASSVGTVDGETQYF	TGTGCCAGCAGCGTAGGGACAGTAGATGGGGAGACCCAGTACTTC	TRBV9	-	-	TRBJ2-5
CSARPSNEQFF	TGCAGTGCTAGACCCAGCAATGAGCAGTTCTTC	TRBV20-1	-	-	TRBJ2-1
CASSLGTDGLFGTEAFF	TGTGCCAGCAGCCTCGGGACAGACGGACTCTTTGGGACTGAAGCTTTCTTT	TRBV4-2	-	TRBD1	TRBJ1-1
CASSLESSNEQFF	TGTGCCAGCAGCTTAGAATCCTCCAATGAGCAGTTCTTC	TRBV7-6	-	-	TRBJ2-1